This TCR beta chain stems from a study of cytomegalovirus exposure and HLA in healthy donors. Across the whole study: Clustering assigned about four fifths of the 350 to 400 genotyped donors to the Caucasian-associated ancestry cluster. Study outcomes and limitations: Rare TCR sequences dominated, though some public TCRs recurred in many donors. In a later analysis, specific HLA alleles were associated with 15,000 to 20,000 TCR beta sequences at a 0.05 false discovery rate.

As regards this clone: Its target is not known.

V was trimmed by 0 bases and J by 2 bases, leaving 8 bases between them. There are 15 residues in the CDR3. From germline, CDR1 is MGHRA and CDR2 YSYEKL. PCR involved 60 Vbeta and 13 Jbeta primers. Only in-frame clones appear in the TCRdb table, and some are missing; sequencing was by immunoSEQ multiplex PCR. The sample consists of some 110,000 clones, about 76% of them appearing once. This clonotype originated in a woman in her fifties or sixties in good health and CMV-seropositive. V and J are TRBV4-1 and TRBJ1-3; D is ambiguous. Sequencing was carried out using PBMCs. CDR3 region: CASSQDITAGNTIYF. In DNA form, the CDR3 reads TGCGCCAGCAGCCAAGATATAACAGCTGGAAACACCATATATTTT.